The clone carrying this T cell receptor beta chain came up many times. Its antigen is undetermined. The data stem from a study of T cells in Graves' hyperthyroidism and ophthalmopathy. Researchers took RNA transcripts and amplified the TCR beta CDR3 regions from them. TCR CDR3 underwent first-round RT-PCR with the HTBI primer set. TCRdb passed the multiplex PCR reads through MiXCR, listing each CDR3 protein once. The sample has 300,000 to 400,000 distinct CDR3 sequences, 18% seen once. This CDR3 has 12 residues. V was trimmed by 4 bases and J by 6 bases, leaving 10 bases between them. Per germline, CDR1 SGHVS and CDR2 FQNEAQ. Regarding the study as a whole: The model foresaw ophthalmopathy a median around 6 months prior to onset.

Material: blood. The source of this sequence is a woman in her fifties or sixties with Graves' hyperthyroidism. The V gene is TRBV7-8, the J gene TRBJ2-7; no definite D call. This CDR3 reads CASSSPGLEQYF. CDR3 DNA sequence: TGTGCCAGCAGCTCCCCCGGGCTCGAGCAGTACTTC. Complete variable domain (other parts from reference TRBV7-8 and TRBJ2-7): GAGVSQSPRYKVAKRGQDVALRCDPISGHVSLFWYQQALGQGPEFLTYFQNEAQLDKSGLPSDRFFAERPEGSVSTLKIQRTQQEDSAVYLCASSSPGLEQYFGPGTRLTVT.